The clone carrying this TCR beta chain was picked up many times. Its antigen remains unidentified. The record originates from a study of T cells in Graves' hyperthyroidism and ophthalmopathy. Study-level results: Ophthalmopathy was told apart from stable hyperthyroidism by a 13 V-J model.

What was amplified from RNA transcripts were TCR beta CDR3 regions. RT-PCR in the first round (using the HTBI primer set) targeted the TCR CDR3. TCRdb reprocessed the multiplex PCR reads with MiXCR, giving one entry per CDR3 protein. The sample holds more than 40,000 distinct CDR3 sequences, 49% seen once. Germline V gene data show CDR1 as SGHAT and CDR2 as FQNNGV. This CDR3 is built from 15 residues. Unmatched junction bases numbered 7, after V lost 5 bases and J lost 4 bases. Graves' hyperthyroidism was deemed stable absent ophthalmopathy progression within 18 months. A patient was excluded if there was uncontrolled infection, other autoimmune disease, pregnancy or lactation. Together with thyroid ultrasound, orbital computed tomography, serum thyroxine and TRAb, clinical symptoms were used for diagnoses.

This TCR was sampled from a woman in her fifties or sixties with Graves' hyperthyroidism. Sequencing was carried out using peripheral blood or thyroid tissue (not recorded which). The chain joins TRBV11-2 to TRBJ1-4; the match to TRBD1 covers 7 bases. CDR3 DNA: TGTGCCAGCAGCCACGGGGACAGCCATAATGAAAAACTGTTTTTT. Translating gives CASSHGDSHNEKLFF. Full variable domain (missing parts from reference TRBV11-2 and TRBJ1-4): EAGVAQSPRYKIIEKRQSVAFWCNPISGHATLYWYQQILGQGPKLLIQFQNNGVVDDSQLPKDRFSAERLKGVDSTLKIQPAKLEDSAVYLCASSHGDSHNEKLFFGSGTQLSVL.